This is a list of T cell receptor beta chains from one sample in a study of memory CD4+ T cells and cytomegalovirus serostatus. Profiled with immunoSEQ multiplex PCR; TCRdb holds only in-frame clones, not every one. This sample yields fewer than 40,000 clones, of which over 65% are seen a single time; about 0.8% belongs to the top ten. Specimen: memory CD4+ T cells from blood. The receptor source for this set is an adult in good health and CMV-seronegative. Both conserved end residues are part of each CDR3. Each record gives: J gene, clone size, D gene, V gene, CDR3 protein, CDR3 DNA. A D gene is named only where the DNA matches it firmly. Size values are once, few and many counts, or a class for expanded clones, and some rows have none.

TRBJ1-2,-,-,TRBV4-1,CASSQDDDSYYGYTF,TGCGCCAGCAGCCAAGATGACGACAGTTACTATGGCTACACCTTC
TRBJ1-1,-,-,TRBV29-1,CSVEQGFGNTEAFF,TGCAGCGTAGAACAGGGATTTGGGAACACTGAAGCTTTCTTT
TRBJ1-5,-,-,TRBV6-5,CASSSGGLGNQPQHF,TGTGCCAGCAGTTCGGGGGGTCTCGGCAATCAGCCCCAGCATTTT
TRBJ2-3,-,-,TRBV6-4,CASSDQPTGTDTQYF,TGTGCCAGCAGTGACCAACCAACAGGCACAGATACGCAGTATTTT
TRBJ1-6,-,-,TRBV5-1,CASSTTFENSPLHF,TGCGCCAGCAGCACCACGTTTGAGAATTCACCCCTCCACTTT
TRBJ1-2,few,TRBD1,TRBV5-1,CASSSRDRGANYGYTF,TGCGCCAGCAGCTCCCGGGACAGAGGGGCTAACTATGGCTACACCTTC
TRBJ2-2,-,-,TRBV25-1,CASSGAQGPGELFF,TGTGCCAGCAGTGGAGCACAGGGACCCGGGGAGCTGTTTTTT
TRBJ2-5,-,TRBD2,TRBV11-2,CASSLAAERGDQETQYF,TGTGCCAGCAGCTTGGCGGCGGAGCGGGGGGACCAAGAGACCCAGTACTTC
TRBJ2-3,-,-,TRBV7-8,CASSQDQTDTQYF,TGTGCCAGCAGTCAAGACCAAACAGATACGCAGTATTTT
TRBJ1-1,-,TRBD1,TRBV6-6,CASSYPTGGTEAFF,TGTGCCAGCAGTTACCCTACAGGGGGCACTGAAGCTTTCTTT
TRBJ1-2,-,-,TRBV14,CASSRFDGVVGYTF,TGTGCCAGCAGCCGATTCGACGGAGTGGTCGGCTACACCTTC
TRBJ1-3,-,-,TRBV27,CASSSTAIAQNTIYF,TGTGCCAGCAGTTCGACAGCGATCGCCCAAAACACCATATATTTT
TRBJ1-6,-,TRBD1,TRBV10-3,CATSGQSSYNSPLHF,TGTGCCACCTCGGGACAGAGCTCCTATAATTCACCCCTCCACTTT
TRBJ1-3,few,-,TRBV7-9,CASSLTGGSGNTIYF,TGTGCCAGCAGCTTAACAGGAGGATCTGGAAACACCATATATTTT
TRBJ1-4,-,-,TRBV2,CASLMMGAREKLFF,TGTGCCAGCCTCATGATGGGTGCCAGGGAAAAACTGTTTTTT
TRBJ2-1,-,TRBD2,TRBV19,CASRIAGGTNEQFF,TGTGCCAGTAGGATAGCGGGGGGGACGAATGAGCAGTTCTTC
TRBJ2-4,-,TRBD1,TRBV19,CASSGRGQGVSKNIQYF,TGTGCCAGTTCCGGGCGGGGACAGGGAGTTTCCAAAAACATTCAGTACTTC
TRBJ1-1,few,-,TRBV6-1,CASRPQGITEAFF,TGTGCCAGCAGACCCCAGGGGATTACTGAAGCTTTCTTT
TRBJ2-7,-,-,TRBV2,CASSEGTGTYYEQYF,TGTGCCAGCAGTGAAGGGACCGGGACCTACTACGAGCAGTACTTC
TRBJ2-7,medium-sized,-,TRBV2,CASTERGDYYEQYF,TGTGCCAGCACCGAAAGGGGGGACTACTACGAGCAGTACTTC
TRBJ2-1,few,TRBD2,TRBV19,CASTQKRGGISYNEQFF,TGTGCCAGTACCCAGAAGCGGGGGGGCATCTCCTACAATGAGCAGTTCTTC
TRBJ1-1,-,-,TRBV7-3,CASSLHTRVTEAFF,TGTGCCAGCAGCTTACACACGCGGGTCACTGAAGCTTTCTTT
TRBJ1-1,once,-,TRBV5-5,CASSLERVHLNTEAFF,TGTGCCAGCAGCTTGGAAAGGGTACACTTAAACACTGAAGCTTTCTTT
TRBJ2-5,-,TRBD2,TRBV5-1,CASSPGVAGAIQETQYF,TGCGCCAGCAGCCCGGGGGTAGCGGGGGCCATCCAAGAGACCCAGTACTTC
TRBJ2-1,-,-,TRBV20-1,CSPRLNNEQFF,TGCAGCCCTCGGCTTAACAATGAGCAGTTCTTC
TRBJ1-2,-,TRBD1,TRBV5-8,CASSTGQGDYGYTF,TGTGCCAGCAGCACGGGACAGGGGGATTATGGCTACACCTTC
TRBJ2-7,-,-,TRBV7-8,CASSPARSYEQYF,TGTGCCAGCAGCCCAGCAAGGTCCTACGAGCAGTACTTC
TRBJ2-1,-,-,TRBV7-2,CASSLFQASSYNEQFF,TGTGCCAGCAGCTTATTCCAGGCTAGCTCCTACAATGAGCAGTTCTTC
TRBJ1-4,-,-,TRBV6-1,CASRGATNEKLFF,TGTGCCAGCAGAGGAGCAACTAATGAAAAACTGTTTTTT
TRBJ2-5,-,-,TRBV6-1,CASRGHSQETQYF,TGTGCCAGCAGAGGACACAGTCAAGAGACCCAGTACTTC